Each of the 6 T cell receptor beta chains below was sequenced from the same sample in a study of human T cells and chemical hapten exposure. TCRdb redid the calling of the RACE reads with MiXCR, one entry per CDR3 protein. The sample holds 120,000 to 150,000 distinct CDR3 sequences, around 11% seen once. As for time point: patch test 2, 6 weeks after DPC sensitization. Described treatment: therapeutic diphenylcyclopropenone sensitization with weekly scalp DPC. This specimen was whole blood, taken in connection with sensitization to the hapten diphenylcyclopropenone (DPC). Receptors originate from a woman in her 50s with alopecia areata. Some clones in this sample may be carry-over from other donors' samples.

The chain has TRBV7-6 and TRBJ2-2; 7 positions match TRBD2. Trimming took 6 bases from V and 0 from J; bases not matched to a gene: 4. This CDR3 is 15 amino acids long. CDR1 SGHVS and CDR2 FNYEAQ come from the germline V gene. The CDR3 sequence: CASRGRGANTGELFF. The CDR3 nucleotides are TGTGCCAGCAGGGGGAGGGGCGCGAACACCGGGGAGCTGTTTTTT.

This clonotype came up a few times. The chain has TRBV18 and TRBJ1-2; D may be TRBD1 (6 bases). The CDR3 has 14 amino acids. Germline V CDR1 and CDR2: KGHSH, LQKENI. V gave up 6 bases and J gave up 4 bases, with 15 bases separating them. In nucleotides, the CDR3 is TGTGCCAGCTCTGAAAGCAGGGGTGGCTATGGCTACACCTTC. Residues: CASSESRGGYGYTF.

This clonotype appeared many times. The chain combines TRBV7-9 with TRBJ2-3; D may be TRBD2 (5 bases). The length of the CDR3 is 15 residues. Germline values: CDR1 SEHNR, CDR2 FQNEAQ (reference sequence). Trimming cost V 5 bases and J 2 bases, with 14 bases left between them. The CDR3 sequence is CASSGSTGITDTQYF. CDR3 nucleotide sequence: TGTGCCAGCAGCGGAAGTACCGGGATCACAGATACGCAGTATTTT.

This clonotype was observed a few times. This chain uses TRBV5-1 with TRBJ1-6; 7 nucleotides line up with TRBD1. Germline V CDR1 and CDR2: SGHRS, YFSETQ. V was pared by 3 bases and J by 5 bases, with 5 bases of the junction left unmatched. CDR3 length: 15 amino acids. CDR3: CASSSGTADNSPLHF. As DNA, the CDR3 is TGCGCCAGCAGCTCCGGGACAGCCGATAATTCACCCCTCCACTTT.

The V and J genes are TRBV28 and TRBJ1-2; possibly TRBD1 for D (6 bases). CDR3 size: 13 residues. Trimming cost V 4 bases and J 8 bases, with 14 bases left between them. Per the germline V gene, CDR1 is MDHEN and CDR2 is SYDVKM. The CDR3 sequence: CASSYGGRVGYTF. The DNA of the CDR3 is TGTGCCAGCAGTTACGGGGGGCGCGTAGGCTACACCTTC.

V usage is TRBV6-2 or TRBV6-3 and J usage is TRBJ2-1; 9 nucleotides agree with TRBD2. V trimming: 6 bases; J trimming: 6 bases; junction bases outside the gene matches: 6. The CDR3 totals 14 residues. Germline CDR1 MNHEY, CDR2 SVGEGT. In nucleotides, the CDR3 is TGTGCCAGCAGACGAGCGGGAGGAGGCAATGAGCAGTTCTTC. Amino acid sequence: CASRRAGGGNEQFF.